This TCR beta chain was obtained from a study of blood T cells in healthy people across ages. Study-wide points: More naive CD4+ cells and higher diversity were found in long-lived than in aged donors.

Every donor gave 9 to 10 milliliters of peripheral blood. The germline V gene has CDR1 LGHDT and CDR2 YNNKEL (reference sequence). Trimming took 4 bases from V and 11 from J; bases not matched to a gene: 17. The CDR3 spans 16 residues. As regards this clonotype: Its antigen is as yet unknown.

Combining a sample-barcoded 5' primer with a J-beta primer mix, a second PCR ran for roughly 6 to 11 cycles. Every sample produced at least 2.5 million CDR3-containing paired-end reads. Via MiXCR, TCRdb re-called the 5' RACE reads, giving one row per CDR3 protein. In the table there are about 670,000 distinct CDR3 sequences, around 50% of which are singletons. Source material: blood. The genes are TRBV3-1 and TRBJ2-5, with 9 bases that match TRBD2. The clonotype originates from an elderly woman in good health. The CDR3: CASSRNPRGLAREQYF. The CDR3 nucleotides are TGTGCCAGCAGCCGCAACCCCCGGGGACTAGCTCGAGAGCAGTACTTC.